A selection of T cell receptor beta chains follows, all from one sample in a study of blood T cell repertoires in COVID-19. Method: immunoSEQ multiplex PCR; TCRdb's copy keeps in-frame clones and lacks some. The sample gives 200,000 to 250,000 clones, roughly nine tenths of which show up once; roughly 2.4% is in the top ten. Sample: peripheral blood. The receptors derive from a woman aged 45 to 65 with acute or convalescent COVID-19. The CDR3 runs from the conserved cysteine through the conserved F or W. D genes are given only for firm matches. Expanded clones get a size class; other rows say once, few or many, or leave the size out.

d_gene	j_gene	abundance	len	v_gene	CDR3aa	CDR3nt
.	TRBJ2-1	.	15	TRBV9	CASSVGGVGGLEQFF	TGTGCCAGCAGCGTAGGAGGAGTGGGGGGGCTCGAGCAGTTCTTC
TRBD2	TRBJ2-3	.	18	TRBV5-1	CASSSTSLQLAGRDTQYF	TGCGCCAGCAGCTCGACTTCCCTTCAACTAGCGGGCCGAGATACGCAGTATTTT
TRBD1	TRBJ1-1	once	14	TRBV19	CASRTDRDGAEAFF	TGTGCCAGTAGAACCGACAGGGATGGAGCTGAAGCTTTCTTT
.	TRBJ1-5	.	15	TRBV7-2	CASSAFMGLTGPQHF	TGTGCCAGCAGCGCCTTTATGGGGCTCACTGGGCCCCAGCATTTT
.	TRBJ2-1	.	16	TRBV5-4	CASRLGLDISYNEQFF	TGTGCCAGCAGACTGGGACTCGACATCTCCTACAATGAGCAGTTCTTC
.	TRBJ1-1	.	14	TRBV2	CASSPGQPGGEAFF	TGTGCCAGCAGCCCCGGACAGCCCGGCGGTGAAGCTTTCTTT
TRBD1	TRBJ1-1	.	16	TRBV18	CASSRTGGAMNTEAFF	TGTGCCAGCTCACGTACAGGGGGCGCGATGAACACTGAAGCTTTCTTT
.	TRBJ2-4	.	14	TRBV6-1	CAAGSVEAKNIQYF	TGTGCCGCCGGTAGCGTGGAAGCCAAAAACATTCAGTACTTC
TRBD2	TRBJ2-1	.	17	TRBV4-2	CASSQDLRASGGNEQFF	TGTGCCAGCAGCCAAGATCTAAGGGCTAGCGGGGGCAATGAGCAGTTCTTC
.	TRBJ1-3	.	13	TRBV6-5	CASRILSGNTIYF	TGTGCCAGCAGAATCCTCTCTGGAAACACCATATATTTT
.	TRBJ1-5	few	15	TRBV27	CASSRRRGINQPQHF	TGTGCCAGCAGCCGGAGGAGGGGAATCAATCAGCCCCAGCATTTT
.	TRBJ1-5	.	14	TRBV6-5	CASSSTQGLKPQHF	TGTGCCAGCAGTTCCACCCAGGGTTTAAAGCCCCAGCATTTT
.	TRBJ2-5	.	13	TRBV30	CAWRGQSQETQYF	TGTGCCTGGAGAGGACAGTCACAAGAGACCCAGTACTTC
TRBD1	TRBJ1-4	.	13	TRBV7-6	CASSLPQGAKLFF	TGTGCCAGCAGCTTGCCACAGGGGGCAAAACTGTTTTTT
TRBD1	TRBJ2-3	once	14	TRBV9	CASSLGQIQDTQYF	TGTGCCAGCAGCCTGGGACAGATCCAAGATACGCAGTATTTT
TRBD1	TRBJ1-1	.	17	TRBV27	CASSFWGQGLANTEAFF	TGTGCCAGCAGTTTTTGGGGACAGGGGTTGGCGAACACTGAAGCTTTCTTT
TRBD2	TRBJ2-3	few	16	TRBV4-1	CASSQAGLAGSDTQYF	TGCGCCAGCAGCCAAGCAGGACTAGCGGGGTCAGATACGCAGTATTTT
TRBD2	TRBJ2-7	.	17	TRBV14	CASSRGASGILSYEQYF	TGTGCCAGCAGCCGTGGGGCTAGCGGGATACTCTCCTACGAGCAGTACTTC
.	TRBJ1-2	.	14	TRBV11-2	CASSNPRGSRDYTF	TGTGCCAGCAGCAATCCTAGGGGGTCCCGGGACTACACCTTC
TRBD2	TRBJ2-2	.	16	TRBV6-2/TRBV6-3	CASSLSGGANTGELFF	TGTGCCAGCAGTCTTAGCGGGGGCGCGAACACCGGGGAGCTGTTTTTT
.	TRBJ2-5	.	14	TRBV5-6	CASSRKRDKETQYF	TGTGCCAGCAGCCGTAAAAGGGACAAGGAGACCCAGTACTTC
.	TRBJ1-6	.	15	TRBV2	CASIKESSYNSPLHF	TGTGCCAGCATCAAGGAGTCCTCCTATAATTCACCCCTCCACTTT
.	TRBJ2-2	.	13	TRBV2	CASSIQGSGELFF	TGTGCCAGCAGCATACAGGGCTCCGGGGAGCTGTTTTTT
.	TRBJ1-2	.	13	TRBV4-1	CASSQDRVYGYTF	TGCGCCAGCAGCCAAGATCGTGTCTATGGCTACACCTTC
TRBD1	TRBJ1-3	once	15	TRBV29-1	CSVLDRSFSGNTIYF	TGCAGCGTCTTGGACAGGTCGTTCTCTGGAAACACCATATATTTT
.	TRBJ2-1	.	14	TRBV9	CASSVDSLNNEQFF	TGTGCCAGCAGCGTAGACTCACTAAACAATGAGCAGTTCTTC
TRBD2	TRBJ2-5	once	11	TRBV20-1	CSPGGQETQYF	TGCAGTCCCGGGGGGCAAGAGACCCAGTACTTC
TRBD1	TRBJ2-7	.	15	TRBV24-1	CATSDPGQDHGEQYF	TGTGCCACCAGTGATCCGGGACAGGATCACGGGGAGCAGTACTTC
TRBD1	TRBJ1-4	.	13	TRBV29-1	CSVTTGGGEKLFF	TGCAGCGTAACAACAGGGGGAGGTGAAAAACTGTTTTTT
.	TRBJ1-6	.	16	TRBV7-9	CASSQDSYSYNSPLHF	TGTGCCAGCAGCCAAGACAGTTACTCCTATAATTCACCCCTCCACTTT
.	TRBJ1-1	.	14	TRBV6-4	CASSDTGQGAEAFF	TGTGCCAGCAGTGACACAGGCCAGGGTGCTGAAGCTTTCTTT
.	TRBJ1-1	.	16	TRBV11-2	CASSLGRGSWRTEAFF	TGTGCCAGCAGCCTAGGCAGGGGCTCATGGCGCACTGAAGCTTTCTTT
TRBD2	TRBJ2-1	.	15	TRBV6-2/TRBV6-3	CASSYKRGAYNEQFF	TGTGCCAGCAGTTATAAGCGGGGGGCCTACAATGAGCAGTTCTTC
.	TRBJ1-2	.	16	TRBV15	CATSGEIRQYPYGYTF	TGTGCCACCAGCGGAGAGATTAGACAGTACCCCTATGGCTACACCTTC
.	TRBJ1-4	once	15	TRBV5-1	CASSSVGGTNEKLFF	TGCGCCAGCAGCTCGGTCGGGGGTACTAATGAAAAACTGTTTTTT
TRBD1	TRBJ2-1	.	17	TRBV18	CASSPPERRGLGDEQFF	TGTGCCAGCTCCCCCCCCGAGCGCAGGGGGCTCGGGGATGAGCAGTTCTTC
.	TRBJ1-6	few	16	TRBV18	CASSPPLGRANSPLHF	TGTGCCAGCTCACCACCTCTAGGCAGGGCAAATTCACCCCTCCACTTT
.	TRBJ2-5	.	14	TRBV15	CATSRDQGGETQYF	TGTGCCACCAGCAGAGATCAAGGAGGGGAGACCCAGTACTTC
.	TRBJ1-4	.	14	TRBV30	CAWSIGGGNEKLFF	TGTGCCTGGAGTATTGGAGGAGGGAATGAAAAACTGTTTTTT
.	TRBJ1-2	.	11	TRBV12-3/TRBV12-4	CASAKTGFYTF	TGTGCCAGCGCAAAAACAGGGTTTTACACCTTC
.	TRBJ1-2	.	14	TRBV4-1	CASRLEGSNYGYTF	TGCGCCAGCAGATTAGAGGGATCCAACTATGGCTACACCTTC
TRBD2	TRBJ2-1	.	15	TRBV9	CASSLSGLISSEQFF	TGTGCCAGCAGCCTATCGGGACTAATTTCGTCTGAGCAGTTCTTC
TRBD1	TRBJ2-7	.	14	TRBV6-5	CASSPGQGAWEQYF	TGTGCCAGCAGCCCCGGACAGGGGGCTTGGGAGCAGTACTTC
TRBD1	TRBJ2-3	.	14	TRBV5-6	CASSFGQGWNTQYF	TGTGCCAGCAGCTTTGGACAGGGGTGGAATACGCAGTATTTT
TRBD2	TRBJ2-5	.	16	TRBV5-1	CASSLELAGGPSTQYF	TGCGCCAGCAGCTTGGAACTAGCGGGGGGCCCTAGTACCCAGTACTTC
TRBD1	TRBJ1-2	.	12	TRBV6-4	CATRGDRDGYTF	TGTGCCACCCGAGGGGACAGGGATGGCTACACCTTC
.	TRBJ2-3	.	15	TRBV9	CASSATRMVTDTQYF	TGTGCCAGCAGCGCGACTAGAATGGTTACAGATACGCAGTATTTT
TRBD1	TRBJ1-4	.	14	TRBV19	CASSPQGNNEKLFF	TGTGCCAGTAGTCCACAGGGGAATAATGAAAAACTGTTTTTT
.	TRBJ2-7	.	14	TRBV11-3	CASSPAGVTYEQYF	TGTGCCAGCAGCCCGGCCGGGGTAACCTACGAGCAGTACTTC
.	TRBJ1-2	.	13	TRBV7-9	CASSYRDNYGYTF	TGTGCCAGCAGCTACAGGGATAACTATGGCTACACCTTC
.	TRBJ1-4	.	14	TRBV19	CASSNPDWSEKLFF	TGTGCCAGTAGTAACCCGGACTGGAGTGAAAAACTGTTTTTT
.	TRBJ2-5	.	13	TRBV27	CASSLLAEETQYF	TGTGCCAGCAGTTTATTAGCGGAAGAGACCCAGTACTTC
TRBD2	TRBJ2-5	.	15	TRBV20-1	CSASRRGVTQETQYF	TGCAGTGCTAGTAGACGGGGGGTTACCCAAGAGACCCAGTACTTC
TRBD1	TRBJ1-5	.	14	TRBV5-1	CASSFGDREQPQHF	TGCGCCAGCAGCTTCGGGGACAGGGAACAGCCCCAGCATTTT
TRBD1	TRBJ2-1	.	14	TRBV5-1	CASSEGQGHNEQFF	TGCGCCAGCAGCGAGGGACAGGGGCACAATGAGCAGTTCTTC
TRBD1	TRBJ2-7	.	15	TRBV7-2	CASSSGTGIPYEQYF	TGTGCCAGCAGTTCCGGGACAGGGATCCCCTACGAGCAGTACTTC
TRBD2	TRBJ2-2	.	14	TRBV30	CAWAPSGPTGELFF	TGTGCCTGGGCCCCTAGCGGTCCGACCGGGGAGCTGTTTTTT
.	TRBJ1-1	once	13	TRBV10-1	CASSDTKSTEAFF	TGCGCCAGCAGCGACACAAAAAGCACTGAAGCTTTCTTT
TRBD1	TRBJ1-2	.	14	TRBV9	CASSARQGSSGYTF	TGTGCCAGCAGCGCAAGACAGGGGAGCTCTGGCTACACCTTC